This T cell receptor beta chain appears in the sequencing data of a study of T cell responses to AZD1222 COVID-19 vaccine (dated by TCRdb to the early 2020s). The study in broad terms: AZD1222 recipients with second doses at about 4 weeks or about 12 weeks were pooled, because spike-specific TCR depth and breadth did not differ between schedules. Enrollment into the trials was organized by age into subgroups of 18-55, 56-69 and 70-plus years, and those subgroups contained roughly 150, 30 and 60 TCR-sequenced participants, respectively. A total of 230 to 250 trial participants underwent TCR sequencing, of whom nearly 210 had received two doses of AZD1222 and about 26 had received two doses of the MenACWY control vaccine.

The sample's time point label, decoded: baseline before first vaccination. Samples from vaccinated people were obtained from the UK trials COV001 and COV002, which included a single-blind randomized controlled phase 2/3 trial of AZD1222 (ChAdOx1 nCoV-19) in healthy adults. For TCRbeta chain sequencing, PBMC samples were collected from trial participants at day 0 and at day 28 after the second dose. Broad study findings and their caveats: In the small 56-69-year group, the increase in depth fell short of significance, most likely because of low power. The vaccine-associated CD4 TCRs covered the entire spike protein, and the dominant responses fell in regions 160-218 and 743-854. Conclusions about previously exposed vaccinees are limited because only 5 or 6 AZD1222 recipients were SARS-CoV-2 seropositive at baseline. Nearly half of unique spike-specific TCRs reportedly recognized epitopes outside regions mutated in the B.1.351 and B.1.1.7 variants. After two AZD1222 doses, spike-specific TCR breadth and depth were significantly higher than at day 0 and than in MenACWY recipients. Most participants were white British and females outnumbered males, and the authors suggested that clonal diversity may have been underestimated. No day 14 peak-response samples were available, so repertoires were characterized only after the peak T cell response.

CDR1 and CDR2 (LNHDA, SQIVND) derive from the germline V gene (reference sequence). A distance of 11 bases separates the germline ends of V and J, which lose 1 base and 4 bases respectively. The cysteine opens and the phenylalanine closes a CDR3 of 14 amino acids. Here the CDR3 DNA is all that survives: 42 bases in frame from base 1. With regard to this clone: What antigen it recognizes has not been identified. Base-call qualities are not available, and no considerably larger clone is one nucleotide away.

The CDR3 regions of human TCRbeta chains were analyzed by immunosequencing. As for the original processing: TCRs in the repertoires were matched against a reference library of SARS-CoV-2-specific TCRs that had been generated with the MIRA antigen-specificity platform. Breadth was defined as the fraction of unique TCRs that were SARS-CoV-2-associated, and depth was defined as the fraction of total T cells that were SARS-CoV-2-associated. Each spike-specific TCR was assigned to its reactive spike region and to a CD4 or CD8 class using the MIRA data. Log10-transformed breadth and depth values were compared by one-way ANOVA with Sidak's multiple comparisons tests. This immuneACCESS table, as held by TCRdb, lists in-frame sequences with V and J called but not all clones. Of the missing ones, under half trace to an unresolved V gene in checked studies; the others have no known cause. V and J calls and clone size come straight from that table; D and trimming were deduced from the DNA. The sample table records about 180,000 clones; roughly 88% of these occur just once. The leading ten clones occupy 0.49% of the sample.

The chain is assembled from TRBV19 and TRBJ2-7; a tentative D call is TRBD2 (6 bases match). The TCR comes from an adult in good health. The sample here was peripheral blood, taken on day 0 of AZD1222 vaccination. The nucleotide sequence is TGTGCCAGTAGTATAGGGCAGGGAGGTTACGAGCAGTACTTC. The encoded protein is CASSIGQGGYEQYF.